This T cell receptor (beta chain) was captured in a study of T-cell memory formation after mild COVID-19. The CDR3 length is 13 residues. Per the germline V gene, CDR1 is DFQATT and CDR2 is SNEGSKA (reference sequence). The V end was cut by 3 bases, the J end by 5 bases, with 13 bases between. This clonotype was detected only a few times. The target antigen is unknown. Each CDR3 protein is one row after TCRdb ran MiXCR on the 5' RACE reads. The sample shows fewer than 350,000 distinct CDR3 sequences, approximately 15% of them seen only once. The study's findings and limits: Within pre-infection memory, some responding clones were found, suggesting cross-reactive memory joined.

The clonotype was recovered from a man aged 18 to 29 who had mild COVID-19 (a few samples of this study predate the infection). Cell type and time point are not known. The material sequenced was PBMCs or a T cell subset sorted from them (not recorded which). The chain links TRBV20-1 to TRBJ2-5; D could derive from TRBD1 or TRBD2 (5 bases each). CDR3 protein: CSASLSGLETQYF. CDR3 DNA: TGCAGTGCTAGTCTCTCGGGGCTGGAGACCCAGTACTTC.